This TCR beta chain was retrieved from a study of blood T cell repertoires in COVID-19. Study-level information: The United States, Italy and Spain were the sources of the acute and convalescent COVID-19 samples.

In the authors' methods: Nucleated cell counts were estimated from reference gene primer amplification. Libraries were prepared by immunoSEQ multiplex PCR; TCRdb keeps only in-frame clonotypes and omits some of them. From that table come the V and J calls and clone size; the DNA was used to work out D and trimming. The sample shows approximately 290,000 clones, almost 90% of them seen only once. Cohorts were determined from participant-reported clinical history. Per the germline V gene, CDR1 is MNHEY and CDR2 is SVGAGI. This CDR3 has 14 residues. V was clipped by 6 bases and J by 4 bases; unmatched bases: 4. This clone was observed a handful of times.

Sequenced input: PBMCs or T cells enriched from blood (not recorded which). The chain recombines TRBV6-5 with TRBJ2-3; TRBD1 matches 10 bases. The sequence came from a woman between 18 and 29 years old with acute COVID-19. The chain's CDR3 is CASREGQGPDTQYF. The DNA of the CDR3 is TGTGCCAGCAGGGAGGGACAGGGGCCAGATACGCAGTATTTT.